What follows are 21 T cell receptor beta chains derived from one specimen sequenced in a study of blood T cell repertoires in COVID-19. Clones were sequenced by immunoSEQ multiplex PCR, and TCRdb holds only the in-frame ones, with some missing. The data show some 100,000 clones, about 80% seen once. Sequencing used peripheral blood. The receptors were gathered from a woman in her sixties or seventies with acute or convalescent COVID-19.

V and J are TRBV12-3 or TRBV12-4 and TRBJ1-1; 7 bases line up with TRBD1. Trimming cost V 10 bases and J 3 bases; bases outside gene matches: 8. This CDR3 comprises 13 residues. The CDR3 region is CAIRGPGHTEAFF. Here the CDR3 DNA reads TGTGCCATAAGGGGGCCAGGTCACACTGAAGCTTTCTTT.

The chain joins TRBV6-2 or TRBV6-3 to TRBJ2-7, with D possibly matching TRBD1 (6 bases). V was cut by 4 bases and J by 6 bases, with 10 bases left in between. From germline, CDR1 is MNHEY and CDR2 SVGEGT. This CDR3 has 12 amino acids. The CDR3, as DNA: TGTGCCAGCAGTTTTAACAGGGCCGAGCAGTACGTC. This translates into CASSFNRAEQYV.

The rearrangement links TRBV6-2 or TRBV6-3 to TRBJ1-1; D is possibly TRBD1 (6 bases). Germline V CDR1 and CDR2: MNHEY, SVGEGT. The CDR3 is 15 residues long. Deletions cut 5 bases from V and 0 bases from J, with 13 bases between. CDR3 coding DNA: TGTGCCAGCAGTAAGGACAGTGCCCTGAACACTGAAGCTTTCTTT. Amino acid sequence: CASSKDSALNTEAFF.

This clone was counted a single time. J is TRBJ1-2 and V is TRBV28, with D perhaps TRBD1 (6 bases). The CDR3 has 14 amino acids. Germline assignment: CDR1 MDHEN and CDR2 SYDVKM. V shed 3 bases and J shed 9 bases, with 17 bases lying between them. The CDR3 DNA reads TGTGCCAGCAGTTTCCGGACAGCGCTTAAGAGCTACACCTTC. Encoded protein: CASSFRTALKSYTF.

The chain couples TRBV5-4 to TRBJ2-7; a weak D match, TRBD2 (5 bases). Germline V gene lookup returns CDR1 SGHNT and CDR2 YYREEE (reference sequence). The CDR3 loop spans 13 amino acids. V shed 3 bases and J shed 2 bases, with 9 bases lying between them. DNA of the CDR3: TGTGCCAGCAGCTGGAAGGGAGCCTACGAGCAGTACTTC. Translated, it gives CASSWKGAYEQYF.

The CDR3, as DNA: TGTGCCAGCAGTGAAGGCAGGGGAGTGGGTTCACCCCTCCACTTT. Amino acids: CASSEGRGVGSPLHF. This chain uses TRBV6-1 with TRBJ1-6, with D tentatively TRBD1 (6 bases). The CDR3 is 15 residues long. Germline V gene sequence: CDR1 MNHNS, CDR2 SASEGT. The V and J ends lost 1 base and 9 bases respectively, with 13 bases between them.

This clone appeared a single time. The chain uses TRBV10-3 and TRBJ1-5, with 8 bases matching TRBD1. Germline loops: CDR1 ENHRY, CDR2 SYGVKD. Trimming at V came to 9 bases and at J to 7 bases, leaving 8 bases not matched to a gene. The CDR3 spans 13 residues. The CDR3 loop reads CAMSSGGTQPQHF. Written as DNA, the CDR3 is TGTGCCATGAGCTCAGGGGGCACCCAGCCCCAGCATTTT.

The V gene is TRBV28, the J gene TRBJ2-5, with a possible D match to TRBD1 (5 bases). CDR3 length equals 12 residues. Germline values: CDR1 MDHEN, CDR2 SYDVKM. V was trimmed by 7 bases and J by 3 bases, leaving 9 bases between them. The CDR3 bases are TGTGCCAGCAATAGGGGAAAAGAGACCCAGTACTTC. Its protein product is CASNRGKETQYF.

The genes are TRBV15 and TRBJ1-2; D not resolved. The germline V gene has CDR1 LNHNV and CDR2 YYDKDF (reference sequence). The CDR3 runs to 13 residues. V lost 0 bases, J lost 4 bases, and 6 bases lay in between. The chain's CDR3 is CATSRDRSYGYTF. The CDR3 region has the DNA TGTGCCACCAGCAGAGACAGGTCCTATGGCTACACCTTC.

This chain's CDR3 is CASTWTGTDTQYF. In nucleotides, the CDR3 is TGTGCCAGTACTTGGACAGGGACAGATACGCAGTATTTT. This chain uses TRBV19 with TRBJ2-3, with TRBD1 identical over 8 bases. This CDR3 comprises 13 residues. Germline loops: CDR1 LNHDA, CDR2 SQIVND (reference sequence). The ends lost 7 bases at V and 3 bases at J; junction bases unmatched: 3. The entire variable domain, with the rest obtained from reference TRBV19 and TRBJ2-3, is as follows: DGGITQSPKYLFRKEGQNVTLSCEQNLNHDAMYWYRQDPGQGLRLIYYSQIVNDFQKGDIAEGYSVSREKKESFPLTVTSAQKNPTAFYLCASTWTGTDTQYFGPGTRLTVL.

This clone was observed a handful of times. This chain links TRBV7-2 with TRBJ2-3, with 11 nucleotides matching TRBD2. This CDR3 region has 15 residues. Germline V gene lookup returns CDR1 SGHTA and CDR2 FQGNSA. The J segment lost 1 base and the V segment lost 3 bases, leaving 0 bases of the junction unmatched. CDR3 residues: CASSFSGGGTDTQYF. Here the CDR3 DNA reads TGTGCCAGCAGCTTTAGCGGGGGGGGCACAGATACGCAGTATTTT. The whole variable domain, remainder taken from reference TRBV7-2 and TRBJ2-3, is GAGVSQSPSNKVTEKGKDVELRCDPISGHTALYWYRQSLGQGLEFLIYFQGNSAPDKSGLPSDRFSAERTGGSVSTLTIQRTQQEDSAVYLCASSFSGGGTDTQYFGPGTRLTVL.

The rearrangement joins TRBV5-1 to TRBJ1-2; 9 nucleotides match TRBD1. The CDR3 has 15 residues. V shed 4 bases and J 2 bases; nucleotides not matched to a gene: 6. Per germline, CDR1 SGHRS and CDR2 YFSETQ. The CDR3 reads CASSSATGGNYGYTF. DNA for the CDR3: TGCGCCAGCAGCAGCGCCACAGGGGGCAACTATGGCTACACCTTC.

The chain links TRBV29-1 to TRBJ1-2; 8 bases agree with TRBD1. CDR1 and CDR2 (germline): SQVTM, ANQGSEA. Losses at the gene ends were 7 bases for V and 6 bases for J; bases not matched to a gene: 10. The length of the CDR3 is 13 residues. CDR3 DNA sequence: TGCAGCGCTGCAGGGGGCTTAAAGGATGGCTACACCTTC. This sequence encodes CSAAGGLKDGYTF.

The chain joins TRBV29-1 to TRBJ2-2; D possibly corresponds to TRBD1 (5 bases). Germline-derived CDR1 and CDR2 are SQVTM and ANQGSEA. The germline V and J ends were trimmed by 7 bases and 7 bases, with 16 bases remaining between them. This CDR3 comprises 13 residues. The CDR3: CSGAQGRFGELFF. CDR3 nucleotides: TGCAGCGGGGCCCAGGGAAGGTTCGGGGAGCTGTTTTTT.

The V and J genes are TRBV3-1 (or the pseudogene TRBV3-2) and TRBJ1-3; D is unclear. V gave up 5 bases and J gave up 0 bases, with 11 bases separating them. Germline lookup yields CDR1 LGHDT and CDR2 YNNKEL (reference sequence). CDR3 length: 15 residues. This chain's CDR3 is CASSSPGFSGNTIYF. Written as DNA, the CDR3 is TGTGCCAGCAGCTCACCGGGGTTCTCTGGAAACACCATATATTTT.

The chain is built from TRBV7-2 and TRBJ2-3; unclear D gene. The ends were cut back, 5 bases at V and 6 bases at J, with 9 bases in the middle. The germline V gene has CDR1 SGHTA and CDR2 FQGNSA. CDR3 length: 12 amino acids. The CDR3 DNA reads as TGTGCCAGCAGCGCAGTGCCCGATACGCAGTATTTT. It yields the protein CASSAVPDTQYF. Variable domain in full (rest from reference TRBV7-2 and TRBJ2-3): GAGVSQSPSNKVTEKGKDVELRCDPISGHTALYWYRQSLGQGLEFLIYFQGNSAPDKSGLPSDRFSAERTGGSVSTLTIQRTQQEDSAVYLCASSAVPDTQYFGPGTRLTVL.

V and J are TRBV18 and TRBJ2-2; TRBD2 might be the D (6 bases). V was trimmed by 8 bases and J by 7 bases, leaving 14 bases between them. Per germline, CDR1 KGHSH and CDR2 LQKENI. The CDR3 covers 13 residues. CDR3 bases: TGTGCCAGCCAACGGCGGGAAGACGGGGAGCTGTTTTTT. Residues: CASQRREDGELFF.

The chain links TRBV4-3 to TRBJ2-3; the D gene is possibly TRBD1 (6 bases). From germline, CDR1 is LGHNA and CDR2 YSLEER. V was cut by 0 bases and J by 6 bases, with 13 bases left in between. CDR3 length: 15 amino acids. The CDR3 is CASSQEPSGDDTQYF. CDR3 coding DNA: TGCGCCAGCAGCCAAGAACCTTCAGGGGACGATACGCAGTATTTT.

The V gene is TRBV25-1, the J gene TRBJ1-3; D perhaps matches TRBD1 (6 bases). Germline V gene sequence: CDR1 MGHDK, CDR2 SYGVNS. Trimming took 1 base from V and 1 from J, leaving 14 bases between them. There are 17 residues in the CDR3. The CDR3 DNA reads as TGTGCCAGCAGTGAATTATCCAGGACAGCGTCTGGAAACACCATATATTTT. Translated, it gives CASSELSRTASGNTIYF. The full variable domain, with the rest looked up from reference TRBV25-1 and TRBJ1-3, is EADIYQTPRYLVIGTGKKITLECSQTMGHDKMYWYQQDPGMELHLIHYSYGVNSTEKGDLSSESTVSRIRTEHFPLTLESARPSHTSQYLCASSELSRTASGNTIYFGEGSWLTVV.

The rearrangement links TRBV7-2 to TRBJ2-4; 12 positions agree with TRBD1. Trimming at V came to 5 bases and at J to 7 bases, leaving 6 bases not matched to a gene. The CDR3 is made up of 15 amino acids. Germline V gene lookup returns CDR1 SGHTA and CDR2 FQGNSA. CDR3 bases: TGTGCCAGCAGCACCGGGACAGGGGGCGGGAACATTCAGTACTTC. It encodes CASSTGTGGGNIQYF. Based on the CDR3 plus reference TRBV7-2 and TRBJ2-4, the full variable domain is GAGVSQSPSNKVTEKGKDVELRCDPISGHTALYWYRQSLGQGLEFLIYFQGNSAPDKSGLPSDRFSAERTGGSVSTLTIQRTQQEDSAVYLCASSTGTGGGNIQYFGAGTRLSVL.

This chain links TRBV25-1 with TRBJ2-3, with D perhaps TRBD1 (6 bases). The CDR3 consists of 15 residues. The V end was cut by 4 bases, the J end by 5 bases, with 16 bases between. CDR1 and CDR2 from the germline V gene are MGHDK and SYGVNS. The CDR3 nucleotides are TGTGCCAGCAGTGCCGACAGGAACCGCGAAGATACGCAGTATTTT. Translation: CASSADRNREDTQYF.